This T cell receptor (beta chain) comes out of a study of identifying expanded T cells in peripheral blood. Method: immunoSEQ multiplex PCR; TCRdb's copy keeps in-frame clones and lacks some. The sample holds about 91,000 clones, roughly 90% seen once. CDR1 and CDR2 (germline): MDHEN, SYDVKM. Trimming removed 5 bases from V and 3 bases from J; junction bases left unmatched: 6. The CDR3 loop spans 16 amino acids. Sample: blood. The TCR originated in a person aged 18-70 years in good health. The chain links TRBV28 to TRBJ2-3; TRBD2 matches at 12 bases. This CDR3 is CASSPLAGGNTDTQYF. The CDR3 nucleotides read TGTGCCAGCAGTCCGCTAGCGGGAGGGAATACAGATACGCAGTATTTT.